What follows are 8 T cell receptor beta chains derived from one specimen sequenced in a study of blood T cell repertoires in COVID-19. Profiled with immunoSEQ multiplex PCR; TCRdb holds only in-frame clones, not every one. The sample records about 480,000 clones, about 85% being singletons. The specimen was PBMCs or T cells enriched from blood (not recorded which). The receptors derive from a woman younger than 35 with acute COVID-19.

This clone was counted once. This chain links TRBV10-1 with TRBJ2-2, with TRBD1 as a possible D gene (9 bases). V shed 6 bases and J shed 0 bases, with 26 bases lying between them. Germline V gene lookup returns CDR1 WNHNN and CDR2 SYGVQD (reference sequence). This CDR3 is built from 20 residues. Here the CDR3 reads CASSAGQGRAGGPNTGELFF. The CDR3 coding sequence is TGCGCCAGCAGCGCGGGACAGGGAAGGGCGGGGGGCCCGAACACCGGGGAGCTGTTTTTT.

The rearrangement links TRBV3-1 (or the pseudogene TRBV3-2) to TRBJ2-2; 10 bases are a match to TRBD1. With 4 bases clipped from V and 5 bases from J, the junction kept 1 base outside the gene matches. From germline, CDR1 is LGHDT and CDR2 YNNKEL (reference sequence). The CDR3 extends over 14 amino acids. This chain's CDR3 is CASSPGQGTGELFF. CDR3 in DNA: TGTGCCAGCAGCCCGGGACAGGGGACCGGGGAGCTGTTTTTT.

The chain uses TRBV5-4 and TRBJ1-6; TRBD1 is a possible D gene (6 bases). Germline lookup yields CDR1 SGHNT and CDR2 YYREEE (reference sequence). V lost 4 bases and J 7 bases, leaving 12 bases between the germline ends. The CDR3 covers 14 residues. DNA of the CDR3: TGTGCCAGCAGCCACCGGGACAAGAATTCACCCCTCCACTTT. Translation: CASSHRDKNSPLHF.

This rearrangement joins TRBV12-3 or TRBV12-4 to TRBJ2-3; maybe TRBD1 (6 bases). V gave up 4 bases and J gave up 3 bases, with 8 bases separating them. The CDR3 runs to 13 residues. CDR3 nucleotide sequence: TGTGCCAGCAGTTGGGGGCAGACAGATACGCAGTATTTT. As protein: CASSWGQTDTQYF.

The rearrangement uses TRBV11-3 and TRBJ2-5; D is perhaps TRBD1 (5 bases). V lost 0 bases, J lost 8 bases, and 7 bases lay in between. The germline V gene encodes CDR1 SGHNT and CDR2 YENEEA. The CDR3 length is 12 residues. The CDR3 sequence is CASSLDDRTQYF. The CDR3 nucleotides read TGTGCCAGCAGCTTAGATGACAGAACCCAGTACTTC.

This chain links TRBV4-1 with TRBJ1-1; D is unresolved. Germline CDR1 and CDR2: MGHRA and YSYEKL. Trimming took off 3 bases at V and 1 base at J, with 9 bases between the two ends. This CDR3 comprises 14 residues. The CDR3 sequence: CASSQLVPNTEAFF. The CDR3 nucleotides are TGCGCCAGCAGCCAGCTAGTTCCGAACACTGAAGCTTTCTTT.

J is TRBJ1-1 and V is TRBV29-1; tentatively, D is TRBD1 (6 bases). The length of the CDR3 is 14 residues. The V gene lost 7 bases and the J gene lost 1 base, with 16 bases spanning the gap. Per the germline V gene, CDR1 is SQVTM and CDR2 is ANQGSEA. As DNA, the CDR3 is TGCAGCGCCGAAGGGTGGACAGCGAACACTGAAGCTTTCTTT. This codes for CSAEGWTANTEAFF.

In this sample, this clone turned up once. CDR3: CASSRAGENTIYF. CDR3 bases: TGCGCCAGCAGCCGGGCCGGGGAGAACACCATATATTTT. The chain combines TRBV5-1 with TRBJ1-3; unclear D gene. From germline, CDR1 is SGHRS and CDR2 YFSETQ. V was pared by 4 bases and J by 7 bases, with 12 bases between. The CDR3 has 13 amino acids.